These 23 T cell receptor beta chains came from one sample sequenced in a study of blood T cell repertoires in COVID-19. Data came from immunoSEQ multiplex PCR; TCRdb stores just in-frame clones and leaves some out. The sample contains some 200,000 clones, around four fifths of which appear only once. Sequenced: peripheral blood. The source of these receptors is a man in his 60s with COVID-19, enrolled during active disease.

V is TRBV6-6 and J is TRBJ1-2; D remains ambiguous. Trimming cost V 5 bases and J 3 bases, with 13 bases left between them. The germline gives CDR1 MNHNY, CDR2 SVGAGI (reference sequence). The CDR3 spans 14 residues. The CDR3 DNA follows: TGTGCCAGCAGTATTCAGGTCCAAGACTATGGCTACACCTTC. Its translation: CASSIQVQDYGYTF.

V usage is TRBV3-1 (or the pseudogene TRBV3-2) and J usage is TRBJ1-1; TRBD1 agrees at 12 bases. Germline V gives CDR1 LGHDT, CDR2 YNNKEL (reference sequence). This CDR3 spans 13 amino acids. V shed 11 bases, J shed 3 bases, and the junction held 4 bases outside the gene matches. CDR3 in DNA: TGTGCCTGTGGGACAGGGGGCCACACTGAAGCTTTCTTT. Amino acid sequence: CACGTGGHTEAFF.

This clone was seen only once. The J gene is TRBJ1-5, the V gene TRBV7-8, with 9 bases identical to TRBD1. The CDR3 spans 16 residues. V lost 6 bases and J lost 6; bases outside the gene matches: 12. The germline V gene encodes CDR1 SGHVS and CDR2 FQNEAQ. Here the CDR3 reads CASSPRGQGISQPQHF. In DNA, the CDR3 is TGTGCCAGCAGTCCAAGAGGACAGGGGATTAGTCAGCCCCAGCATTTT.

The chain combines TRBV4-3 with TRBJ1-6; a possible D gene is TRBD1 (6 bases). The germline V gene encodes CDR1 LGHNA and CDR2 YSLEER. V was pared by 4 bases and J by 5 bases, with 9 bases between. This CDR3 has 14 residues. The CDR3, as DNA: TGCGCCAGCAGCCCCGGACAGAATAATTCACCCCTCCACTTT. Translation: CASSPGQNNSPLHF.

This clone was seen only a few times. This sequence joins TRBV30 and TRBJ1-2; D is uncertain. The CDR3 runs 13 residues. Per the germline V gene, CDR1 is GTSNPN and CDR2 is SVGIG (reference sequence). The V end was cut by 5 bases, the J end by 7 bases, with 17 bases between. The CDR3 coding sequence is TGTGCCTGGGATGCTGGATTTCCGGGTGGCTACACCTTC. Translated, it gives CAWDAGFPGGYTF.

The genes are TRBV3-1 (or the pseudogene TRBV3-2) and TRBJ2-3, with a possible D match to TRBD1 (5 bases). Germline CDR1 reads LGHDT; CDR2 reads YNNKEL (reference sequence). The V gene lost 3 bases and the J gene lost 4 bases, with 8 bases spanning the gap. CDR3 length equals 13 residues. The CDR3 sequence is CASSQVGADTQYF. The CDR3 nucleotides are TGTGCCAGCAGCCAGGTAGGGGCAGATACGCAGTATTTT.

The CDR3 DNA sequence: TGTGCCAGCAGTCCAGGGGGGCGGGACACTGAAGCTTTCTTT. Amino acid sequence: CASSPGGRDTEAFF. V and J are TRBV7-8 and TRBJ1-1; 7 nucleotides agree with TRBD1. The CDR3 is made up of 14 amino acids. The V gene end was trimmed by 6 bases and the J gene end by 3 bases; junction bases not matched to a gene: 7. Germline V gene sequence: CDR1 SGHVS, CDR2 FQNEAQ.

This clone showed up just once. In DNA form, the CDR3 reads TGTGCCAGCACCCCTAGCTGGGCCAATCAGCCCCAGCATTTT. Protein sequence: CASTPSWANQPQHF. This sequence joins TRBV6-5 and TRBJ1-5; no reliable D call. Trimming left V 7 bases short and J 3 bases short, with 13 bases between. The CDR3 covers 14 residues. Looked up from germline, CDR1 is MNHEY and CDR2 is SVGAGI.

The chain combines TRBV10-1 with TRBJ1-2; possible D gene TRBD1, 6 bases. V was cut by 0 bases and J by 4 bases, with 12 bases left in between. This CDR3 region has 15 residues. The V gene's germline CDR1 is WNHNN and CDR2 SYGVQD (reference sequence). CDR3 nucleotides: TGCGCCAGCAGTGAGTCGAAGGGACAATGCTATGGCTACACCTTC. It translates to CASSESKGQCYGYTF.

The gene calls are TRBV5-1 and TRBJ2-5; 13 nucleotides match TRBD2. The CDR3 length is 16 residues. The V gene end was trimmed by 4 bases and the J gene end by 5 bases; junction bases not matched to a gene: 8. Germline CDR1 and CDR2: SGHRS and YFSETQ. CDR3 nucleotides: TGCGCCAGCAGCATCCGGACTAGCGGGAGTCTGGAGACCCAGTACTTC. Residues: CASSIRTSGSLETQYF.

This clone was counted a single time. The chain has TRBV28 and TRBJ1-1, with 10 nucleotides matching TRBD1. The CDR3 runs to 17 residues. Germline V gives CDR1 MDHEN, CDR2 SYDVKM. J lost 1 base, V lost 4 bases, and 9 bases had no gene match. CDR3: CASSSGKTGGWNTEAFF. The CDR3 DNA follows: TGTGCCAGCAGTTCTGGGAAGACAGGGGGCTGGAACACTGAAGCTTTCTTT.

This chain uses TRBV3-1 (or the pseudogene TRBV3-2) with TRBJ1-1; 8 nucleotides align to TRBD1. After removal of 6 bases from V and 1 base from J, the junction contained 1 base not matched to a gene. CDR3 length equals 13 residues. Germline CDR1 and CDR2: LGHDT and YNNKEL (reference sequence). This CDR3 reads CASRTGENTEAFF. The CDR3 DNA sequence: TGTGCCAGCAGGACAGGGGAGAACACTGAAGCTTTCTTT.

The chain uses TRBV12-5 and TRBJ2-2; 11 positions match TRBD2. Unmatched junction bases numbered 9, after V lost 7 bases and J lost 5 bases. CDR3 length: 16 residues. The germline CDR1 and CDR2 sequences are LGHNT and FRNRAP. Written as DNA, the CDR3 is TGTGCTAGTGCTTTACTAGCGGGAGTCGGAACCGGGGAGCTGTTTTTT. This encodes CASALLAGVGTGELFF.

The chain couples TRBV19 to TRBJ2-2; a weak D match, TRBD1 (6 bases). The V end lost 1 base, the J end lost 2 bases, and 8 bases lay between the germline ends. The CDR3 totals 15 residues. In germline, CDR1 is LNHDA, CDR2 SQIVND (reference sequence). This chain's CDR3 is CASSIVGGNTGELFF. CDR3 DNA: TGTGCCAGTAGTATAGTAGGGGGAAACACCGGGGAGCTGTTTTTT.

The gene calls are TRBV30 and TRBJ2-3, with a weak D call TRBD2 (6 bases). The CDR3 extends over 15 amino acids. V was shortened by 0 bases and J by 4 bases, with 14 bases between the two germline ends. CDR1 is GTSNPN and CDR2 is SVGIG in the germline V gene (reference sequence). The CDR3 spells CAWSVGVSGADTQYF. CDR3 DNA sequence: TGTGCCTGGAGTGTTGGGGTTTCGGGGGCAGATACGCAGTATTTT. Combining the CDR3 with reference TRBV30 and TRBJ2-3 gives the whole variable domain SQTIHQWPATLVQPVGSPLSLECTVEGTSNPNLYWYRQAAGRGLQLLFYSVGIGQISSEVPQNLSASRPQDRQFILSSKKLLLSDSGFYLCAWSVGVSGADTQYFGPGTRLTVL.

The gene calls are TRBV10-2 and TRBJ2-7; D may be TRBD1 (6 bases). CDR1 is WSHSY, CDR2 SAAADI, per germline. The CDR3 contains 13 residues. V lost 6 bases and J lost 0, with 9 bases in between. In nucleotides, the CDR3 is TGCGCCAGCAGGCGGACAGACTCCTACGAGCAGTACTTC. It encodes CASRRTDSYEQYF.

The rearrangement joins TRBV30 to TRBJ1-1; D unresolved. The CDR3 has 14 amino acids. Trimming removed 0 bases from V and 11 bases from J, with 19 bases in between. Germline CDR1 is GTSNPN and CDR2 is SVGIG (reference sequence). The CDR3 loop is CAWSVSHGWRFAFF. CDR3 DNA sequence: TGTGCCTGGAGTGTAAGCCACGGATGGAGGTTCGCTTTCTTT.

This clone was found a few times. CDR3 coding DNA: TGTGCCAGCAGACTATTAACTACGAACACCGGGGAGCTGTTTTTT. Translating gives CASRLLTTNTGELFF. The V call is TRBV11-1, the J call TRBJ2-2, with D unresolved. CDR3 length: 15 amino acids. The V gene's germline CDR1 is SGHAT and CDR2 FQDESV (reference sequence). V was trimmed by 6 bases and J by 0 bases, leaving 11 bases between them.

The CDR3, as DNA: TGTGCCACCAGTCAACGGACAGGGGCCGGGGCCAACGTCCTGACTTTC. Its protein product is CATSQRTGAGANVLTF. The rearrangement uses TRBV24-1 and TRBJ2-6; 9 bases match TRBD1. The CDR3 spans 16 residues. Trimming cost V 6 bases and J 4 bases; bases outside gene matches: 6. In germline, CDR1 is KGHDR, CDR2 SFDVKD.

The chain joins TRBV18 to TRBJ1-1, with TRBD1 as a possible D gene (6 bases). CDR3 size: 14 residues. CDR1 and CDR2 from the germline V gene are KGHSH and LQKENI. The V end lost 5 bases, the J end lost 6 bases, and 16 bases lay between the germline ends. CDR3 sequence: CASSGGQKISEAFF. In nucleotides, the CDR3 is TGTGCCAGCTCAGGAGGACAGAAGATCTCTGAAGCTTTCTTT.

The chain recombines TRBV21-1 with TRBJ2-4; the table calls TRBD2, which could not be checked here. TRBV21-1 is a recognized pseudogene. This CDR3 is 17 amino acids long. As DNA, the CDR3 is TGTGCCAGCAGCAAAGAGGCGCGGGTCGGGACCAAAAACATTCAGTACTTC. It specifies CASSKEARVGTKNIQYF.

This chain uses TRBV6-5 with TRBJ2-1, with 10 bases lining up with TRBD2. The germline V gene encodes CDR1 MNHEY and CDR2 SVGAGI. The CDR3 has 14 residues. The trim removed 8 bases at V and 7 bases at J, leaving 8 bases unmatched. For the CDR3, the DNA is TGTGCCAGCGATACTAGCGGGAACCGGAATGAGCAGTTCTTC. Its protein is CASDTSGNRNEQFF.

The V and J genes are TRBV9 and TRBJ1-1, with D possibly matching TRBD1 (5 bases). With 0 bases removed from V and 5 bases from J, the gap between germline ends came to 11 bases. There are 14 residues in the CDR3. Germline assignment: CDR1 SGDLS and CDR2 YYNGEE. CDR3 nucleotides: TGTGCCAGCAGCGTAGGAGGGGAGGGTACTGAAGCTTTCTTT. Translating gives CASSVGGEGTEAFF.